This TCR beta chain was sequenced in a study of a mutant IDH1 vaccine in newly diagnosed glioma. Whole-study context: Earlier therapy was either radiotherapy, temozolomide, or both, and most got both. General study points: Overall, around 94% of patients had vaccine-induced immune responses.

Germline CDR1 is GTSNPN and CDR2 is SVGIG (reference sequence). This CDR3 region has 11 residues. Losses at the gene ends were 4 bases for V and 6 bases for J; bases not matched to a gene: 2. Regarding time point: baseline, week 1 (first vaccination visit). Sample treatment: pre-vaccination baseline after standard-of-care therapy. Of note for this clone: Its antigen is not known.

Data came from immunoSEQ multiplex PCR; TCRdb stores just in-frame clones and leaves some out. The sample consists of nearly 70,000 clones, about four fifths of them appearing once. This TCR derives from a man in his fifties or sixties with glioma. The J gene is TRBJ2-7, the V gene TRBV30; 8 bases map to TRBD1. Sample: PBMCs, taken from a glioma patient treated with radiotherapy, temozolomide or both. CDR3 nucleotides: TGTGCCTGGACAGGGGGCATCGAGCAGTACTTC. It yields the protein CAWTGGIEQYF.